This T cell receptor (beta chain) is drawn from a study of T cell repertoires in cytomegalovirus infection. About the research overall: Researchers turned to recently identified HLA-C-restricted CMV epitopes as well as well-studied HLA-B-restricted ones. Evidence of both CMV infection and a matching HLA type came from public TCR beta signatures.

In germline, CDR1 is MNHGY, CDR2 SAAAGT. With 0 bases clipped from V and 3 bases from J, the junction kept 11 bases outside the gene matches. The CDR3 loop spans 19 amino acids. TCRdb itself ran the reads through MiXCR, one entry per CDR3 protein. The data show about 920,000 distinct CDR3 sequences, less than 35% seen once. Study-level points and caveats: Summed frequency of shared TCR beta families picked out CMV carriers who also had the relevant HLA. The ex vivo response showed dominance by HLA-C-restricted CMV-specific TCR beta clonotypes.

Remarks on this clonotype: The antigen is undetermined.

This specimen consisted of cultured CD8+ T cells from PBMCs, obtained from culture after CMV antigen stimulation. V usage is TRBV6-8 and J usage is TRBJ2-3, with TRBD2 matching 11 bases. The sequence was collected from a human donor in good health (CMV status not recorded). Some clones in this sample may be carry-over from other donors' samples. The CDR3 nucleotides read TGTGCCAGCAGTTACTCGACGACAGTGGGACTAGCGGCGACAGATACGCAGTATTTT. Its translation is CASSYSTTVGLAATDTQYF.